This entry is about one T cell receptor beta chain. Its target antigen remains unknown. Qualities for individual bases were not recorded, and no much larger clone is one base off. The record originates from a study of cytomegalovirus exposure and HLA in healthy donors (dated by TCRdb to 2017 to 2019). In the study overall: According to a later analysis, the 110 or so validation repertoires were produced on the same platform as the 680 or so repertoires of the first cohort. The study was designed to test whether signatures of past pathogen exposure could be identified by cataloging public T cell receptors. The study combined high-throughput TCR immunosequencing, statistical association of individual TCRs with disease status, and machine learning to predict cytomegalovirus infection status. Along with the approximately 650-subject first cohort, a separate validation cohort of over a hundred different subjects was used.

CDR1 and CDR2 were assigned from the germline V gene (reference sequence) as LNHNV and YYDKDF. The CDR3 measures 14 amino acids from cysteine to phenylalanine. The CDR3 DNA has 42 bases and is translated from base 1. Trimming takes 3 bases from V and 3 bases from J, and the germline ends sit 12 bases apart. Library preparation was by the immunoSEQ multiplex PCR assay. In the paper's pipeline: A statistical classification framework was developed to diagnose cytomegalovirus status using the catalog of TCR beta chain sequences. Sourced from immuneACCESS, this table was stored by TCRdb with only in-frame sequences that have V and J called. A share of the clones is absent; for the studies checked, an unresolved V gene accounts for under half, and the remainder has no known explanation. D and trimming come from the DNA, and the V and J calls and clone size come from that table. The sample table lists 260,000 or so clones, roughly 91% of them with a count of one. Of the sample, roughly 3% is held by the ten largest clones.

General study outcomes and caveats: Cytomegalovirus status was reported to be diagnosed by the classifier with high specificity and sensitivity in both the original and validation cohorts. The validation cohort had no HLA typing available for a later analysis, so co-occurrence within that cohort was assessed over all 110 or so repertoires. In vitro tests confirmed that a few of the cytomegalovirus-associated TCR beta chains recognize cytomegalovirus antigens. The authors suggested that the approach could potentially be extended to other disease states and immunological phenotypes. Subsequent analysis determined that TCRs grouped into clusters in the first cohort also showed a tendency toward co-occurrence across the roughly 110 validation repertoires, and approximately 93% of cluster scores exceeded 0. Most TCR sequences were observed very rarely across donors, whereas some public TCRs were present in many individuals. A total of roughly 160 TCR beta chains were listed by the study as associated with cytomegalovirus.

Donors formed part of the validation cohort, which comprised 120 subjects and was distinct from the first cohort of fewer than 750 subjects. The sample taken for sequencing was PBMCs. The rearranged segments are TRBV15 and TRBJ2-7; D gene: possibly TRBD1, on 6 matching bases. This TCR was recovered from a woman aged 25 to 39 in good health and CMV-seronegative. The nucleotide sequence is given as TGTGCCACCAGCAGCGGACAGATCCTCTACGAGCAGTACTTC. Translated, it gives CATSSGQILYEQYF. Full variable domain (CDR3 extended with the reference TRBV15 and TRBJ2-7 proteins): DAMVIQNPRYQVTQFGKPVTLSCSQTLNHNVMYWYQQKSSQAPKLLFHYYDKDFNNEADTPDNFQSRRPNTSFCFLDIRSPGLGDTAMYLCATSSGQILYEQYFGPGTRLTVT.